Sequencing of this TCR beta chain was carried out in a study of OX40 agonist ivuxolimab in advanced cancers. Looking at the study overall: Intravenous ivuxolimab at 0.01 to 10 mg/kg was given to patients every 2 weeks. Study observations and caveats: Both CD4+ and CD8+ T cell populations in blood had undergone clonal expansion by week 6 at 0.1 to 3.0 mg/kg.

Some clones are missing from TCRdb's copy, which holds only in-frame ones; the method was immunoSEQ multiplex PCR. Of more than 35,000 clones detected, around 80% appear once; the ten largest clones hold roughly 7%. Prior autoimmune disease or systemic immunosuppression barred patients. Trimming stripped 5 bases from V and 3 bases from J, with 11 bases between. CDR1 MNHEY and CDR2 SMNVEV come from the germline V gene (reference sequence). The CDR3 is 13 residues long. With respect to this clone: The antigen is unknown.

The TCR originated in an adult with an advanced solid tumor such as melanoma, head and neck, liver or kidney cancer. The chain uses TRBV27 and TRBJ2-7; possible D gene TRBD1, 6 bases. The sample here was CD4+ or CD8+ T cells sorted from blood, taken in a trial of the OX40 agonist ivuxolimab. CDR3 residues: CASSPQQGYEQYF. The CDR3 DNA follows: TGTGCCAGCAGTCCCCAACAGGGCTACGAGCAGTACTTC.